This TCR beta chain derives from a study of T cell changes during pregnancy in multiple sclerosis. Clones were sequenced by immunoSEQ multiplex PCR, and TCRdb holds only the in-frame ones, with some missing. The table records about 31,000 clones, about 87% of them present only once. This CDR3 contains 17 residues. Germline CDR1 SGHTA, CDR2 FQGNSA. After removal of 5 bases from V and 7 bases from J, the junction contained 14 bases not matched to a gene. The material was CD8+ T cells from peripheral blood mononuclear cells, obtained in the first trimester of pregnancy. The clonotype comes from a female donor with multiple sclerosis, enrolled in a pregnancy study. The chain couples TRBV7-2 to TRBJ2-7, with 13 bases fitting TRBD2. The CDR3 region is CASSTTWTSGGVWEQYF. In DNA form, the CDR3 reads TGTGCCAGCAGCACAACCTGGACTAGCGGGGGAGTCTGGGAGCAGTACTTC.